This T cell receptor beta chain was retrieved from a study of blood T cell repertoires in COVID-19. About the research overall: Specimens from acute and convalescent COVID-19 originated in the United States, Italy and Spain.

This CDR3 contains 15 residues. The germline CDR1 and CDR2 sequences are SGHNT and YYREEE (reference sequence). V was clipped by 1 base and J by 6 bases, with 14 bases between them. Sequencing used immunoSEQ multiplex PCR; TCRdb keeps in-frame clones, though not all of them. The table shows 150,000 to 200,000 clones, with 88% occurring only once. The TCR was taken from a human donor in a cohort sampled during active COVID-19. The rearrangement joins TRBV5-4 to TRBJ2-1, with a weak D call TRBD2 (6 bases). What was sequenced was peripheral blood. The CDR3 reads CASSLQGLGANEQFF. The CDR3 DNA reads TGTGCCAGCAGCTTGCAGGGACTTGGAGCCAATGAGCAGTTCTTC.